This is a list of T cell receptor beta chains from one sample in a study of cytomegalovirus exposure and HLA in healthy donors. This table comes from immunoSEQ multiplex PCR, and its TCRdb copy is limited to in-frame clones, with some not included. The profile shows some 130,000 clones, roughly 78% of them singletons. Sequencing was performed on PBMCs. The source is a man aged 30-40 years in good health. Both conserved end residues are part of each CDR3. D genes are given only for firm matches. Expanded clones are given a class, and other clones once, few, many or no size at all.

>TRBJ2-1|-|-|TRBV7-9
TGTGCCAGCAGCGCCGGTAGCACTGAGCAGTTCTTC
CASSAGSTEQFF
>TRBJ2-1|-|-|TRBV7-9
TGTGCCAGCAGGACATCCTCGGTCAATGAGCAGTTCTTC
CASRTSSVNEQFF
>TRBJ1-1|-|-|TRBV9
TGTGCCAGCAGCCCTCGGACACTTATGAACACTGAAGCTTTCTTT
CASSPRTLMNTEAFF
>TRBJ2-2|few|-|TRBV19
TGTGCCAGTAGTTCCCCCGGACAGCCCTCTTCCACCGGGGAGCTGTTTTTT
CASSSPGQPSSTGELFF
>TRBJ2-2|-|-|TRBV11-3
TGTGCCAGCAGCTTAGAAGAGCCCGGGGAGCTGTTTTTT
CASSLEEPGELFF
>TRBJ2-5|-|TRBD1|TRBV5-1
TGCGCCAGCAGCCAAAGGGGGCGCGGGCGGGAGACCCAGTACTTC
CASSQRGRGRETQYF
>TRBJ2-2|-|-|TRBV19
TGTGCCAGTAGTAATCCCGGGACTACCGGGGAGCTGTTTTTT
CASSNPGTTGELFF
>TRBJ1-2|-|TRBD1|TRBV27
TGTGCCAGCCGATTATGGACAGGGAGGGACGTAGGCTATGGCTACACCTTC
CASRLWTGRDVGYGYTF
>TRBJ2-7|-|-|TRBV5-1
TGCGCCAGCAGCTTTAGCGGTACAAGCTACGAGCAGTACTTC
CASSFSGTSYEQYF
>TRBJ2-1|-|TRBD2|TRBV28
TGTGCCAGCAGTGGACGACTAGCGGGGTACAATGAGCAGTTCTTC
CASSGRLAGYNEQFF
>TRBJ1-3|-|-|TRBV18
TGTGCCAGCTCACCACCGGTGGGGCACTCCTCTGGAAACACCATATATTTT
CASSPPVGHSSGNTIYF
>TRBJ1-3|-|TRBD1|TRBV5-4
TGTGCGACCGAAAGACAGGGGGTTTTAGGAAACACCATATATTTT
CATERQGVLGNTIYF
>TRBJ2-5|-|-|TRBV7-9
TGTGCCAGCGGACTATCAGGGCCCGGGGAGCAGTACTTC
CASGLSGPGEQYF
>TRBJ2-1|few|-|TRBV19
TGTGCCAGTAGTAGGTATCAACTAAATGAGCAGTTCTTC
CASSRYQLNEQFF
>TRBJ2-3|-|TRBD2|TRBV19
TGTGCCAGTAGTCAAAGACTAGCGGGCACAGATACGCAGTATTTT
CASSQRLAGTDTQYF
>TRBJ2-1|-|-|TRBV7-7
TGTGCTAGCAGCCTGACTACCGCCAATGAGCAGTTCTTC
CASSLTTANEQFF
>TRBJ1-6|-|TRBD1|TRBV5-6
TGTGCCAGCAGCTTGGGCCCAGGGGGCAGAAATTCACCCCTCCACTTT
CASSLGPGGRNSPLHF
>TRBJ2-3|-|-|TRBV15
TGTGCCACCAGCTCGAGCGCGGATACGCAGTATTTT
CATSSSADTQYF
>TRBJ2-7|-|-|TRBV10-3
TGTGCCATCAGCGTGGAGGGTGGCGAGCAGTACTTC
CAISVEGGEQYF
>TRBJ2-1|once|-|TRBV9
TGTGCCAGCAGCGTTGTATTCCATGAGCAGTTCTTC
CASSVVFHEQFF
>TRBJ1-1|-|-|TRBV10-3
TGTGCCTCCCAAGTGGACGGAGGAACTGAAGCTTTCTTT
CASQVDGGTEAFF
>TRBJ1-1|-|-|TRBV5-1
TGCGCCAGCAGCTTGGTCGGGGGGCAGTTAACTGAAGCTTTCTTT
CASSLVGGQLTEAFF
>TRBJ1-2|-|-|TRBV6-1
TGTGCCAGCAGTGAAGGGGCTGGCTATGGCTACACCTTC
CASSEGAGYGYTF
>TRBJ1-2|-|TRBD1|TRBV6-5
TGTGCCAGCAGTATAGGACAGGGGGCGGGCTATGGCTACACCTTC
CASSIGQGAGYGYTF
>TRBJ2-5|-|TRBD1|TRBV28
TGTGCCAGCAGTGGGGACAGGCCCCAAGAGACCCAGTACTTC
CASSGDRPQETQYF
>TRBJ2-1|-|-|TRBV11-3
TGTGCCAGCAGCTTACGGAGCGGGCCCTCCTACAATGAGCAGTTCTTC
CASSLRSGPSYNEQFF
>TRBJ1-2|once|TRBD1|TRBV7-9
TGTTCCAGCAGCACCACAGGGGGCTATGGCTACACCTTC
CSSSTTGGYGYTF
>TRBJ1-5|-|-|TRBV30
TGTGCCTGGAGTGCGGGGAACAATCAGCCCCAGCATTTT
CAWSAGNNQPQHF
>TRBJ2-7|-|TRBD1|TRBV5-1
TGCGCCAGCAGCTTGACCGGGACAGGGGTGGGGAGATCCGAGCAGTACTTC
CASSLTGTGVGRSEQYF
>TRBJ2-3|-|-|TRBV11-2
TGTGCCAGCAGCTTATTGCAGGATACGCAGTATTTT
CASSLLQDTQYF
>TRBJ2-7|-|TRBD2|TRBV11-2
TGTGCCAGCAGCAGGACTAGCTGGAGCTCCTACGAGCAGTACTTC
CASSRTSWSSYEQYF
>TRBJ2-3|-|TRBD2|TRBV5-4
TGTGCCAGCAGCCCCAGACTAGCGGGAGTGGATACGCAGTATTTT
CASSPRLAGVDTQYF
>TRBJ2-3|once|-|TRBV27
TGTGCCAGCAGTCTAACCCACTCTCCAGGGATGAGAAGCACAGATACGCAGTATTTT
CASSLTHSPGMRSTDTQYF
>TRBJ2-3|-|TRBD1|TRBV19
TGTGCCAGTAGTCGGACAGGGAGAACAGATACGCAGTATTTT
CASSRTGRTDTQYF
>TRBJ1-1|-|-|TRBV12-2
TGTGCAAGTCGCTTAGTACTACTCGAGCGGATGAACACTGAAGCTTTCTTT
CASRLVLLERMNTEAFF
>TRBJ2-1|-|-|TRBV7-9
TGTGCCAGCAGCCTGAGCCGGTCGGAGCAGTTCTTC
CASSLSRSEQFF
>TRBJ1-1|once|-|TRBV28
TGTGCCACAGGGGACCGGGTGGCTGAAGCTTTCTTT
CATGDRVAEAFF
>TRBJ2-1|-|-|TRBV11-1
TGTGCCAGCAGCTTGGACTGGGGCAATGAGCAGTTCTTC
CASSLDWGNEQFF
>TRBJ2-7|-|-|TRBV11-2
TGTGCCAGCACCCCAGGGATCTCCTACGAGCAGTACTTC
CASTPGISYEQYF
>TRBJ1-3|-|-|TRBV19
TGTGCCAGTAGTATTCTTGGGACACTAGGAAACACCATATATTTT
CASSILGTLGNTIYF
>TRBJ2-7|-|-|TRBV6-5
TGTGCCACTTCGCGTGGGGGGAACTACGAGCAGTACTTC
CATSRGGNYEQYF
>TRBJ1-5|-|-|TRBV28
TGTGCCAGCTGTTCCCGGAGGATACAGCCCCAGCATTTT
CASCSRRIQPQHF
>TRBJ2-7|few|-|TRBV5-6
TGTGCCAGCAGCCCCACCTTGGCGGGGTCCCCCTACGAGCAGTACTTC
CASSPTLAGSPYEQYF
>TRBJ2-7|-|TRBD2|TRBV9
TGTGCCAGCAGCGTAGACCCGGGAGGGTCCTACGAGCAGTACTTC
CASSVDPGGSYEQYF
>TRBJ2-1|-|TRBD2|TRBV5-1
TGCGCCAGCAGCTTGCAATTGGGCGGGAGCGGCTCCTACAATGAGCAGTTCTTC
CASSLQLGGSGSYNEQFF
>TRBJ2-7|-|TRBD2|TRBV6-5
TGTGCCAGCAGTTACGCCCGGGGGGGAACCTCCTACGAGCAGTACTTC
CASSYARGGTSYEQYF
>TRBJ2-1|-|TRBD2|TRBV27
TGTGCCAGCAGCAACATACTAGCGGGAGGATGGGATGAGCAGTTCTTC
CASSNILAGGWDEQFF
>TRBJ1-2|few|-|TRBV29-1
TGCAGCGTTCCCCTGGGGGGAGATGGCTACACCTTC
CSVPLGGDGYTF
>TRBJ2-1|-|TRBD2|TRBV7-9
TGTGCCAGCAGCCATGCACTAGCGGACAATGAGCAGTTCTTC
CASSHALADNEQFF
>TRBJ2-7|-|-|TRBV29-1
TGCAGCGTCGGCACGGGAGTCTCCCACGAGCAGTACTTC
CSVGTGVSHEQYF
>TRBJ2-5|-|TRBD2|TRBV2
TGTGCCAGCAGCCGACTAGCGGGAGAGGAGACCCAGTACTTC
CASSRLAGEETQYF
>TRBJ2-1|-|TRBD2|TRBV29-1
TGCAGCGTAGCCCCACGGACTAGCGGGAGGAGTGAGCAGTTCTTC
CSVAPRTSGRSEQFF